One sample yielded the 24 T cell receptor beta chains listed below, sequenced in a study of T cell clonality in common variable immunodeficiency. Study conclusions and caveats: Reportedly, TCR beta sequences from common variable immunodeficiency showed fewer deletions and N-nucleotide insertions.

Their recognized antigens are unknown. Assay used: immunoSEQ multiplex PCR; TCRdb lists only in-frame clones, some missing. The sample includes 25,000 or so clones, none of them occurring once. Material for sequencing was peripheral blood mononuclear cells. The receptors stem from a human donor with common variable immunodeficiency.

This clone was found many times. Sequencing ends 3 residues short of the CDR3 end; the germline J gene provides the rest. This chain links TRBV23-1 with TRBJ1-1; 7 nucleotides line up with TRBD1. TRBV23-1 is classed as an ORF, of uncertain function. With V trimmed by 7 bases and J by 2 bases, 10 bases remained unmatched. The CDR3 totals 15 residues. CDR3 sequence reads: CASKTGRNVNTEAFF. CDR3 DNA (partial): TGCGCCAGCAAGACAGGGAGAAACGTAAACACTGAA.

This clone came up many times. The sequenced fragment ends 3 residues before the CDR3 boundary, so the rest is inferred from the germline J gene. The chain employs TRBV6-2 or TRBV6-3 and TRBJ1-2, with D perhaps TRBD1 (6 bases). The CDR3 spans 16 residues. V was clipped by 1 base and J by 2 bases, with 14 bases between them. Germline V CDR1 and CDR2: MNHEY, SVGEGT. The CDR3 sequence is CASSYLQGNTNYGYTF. CDR3 DNA (partial): TGTGCCAGCAGTTACTTGCAGGGGAATACAAACTATGGC.

This clone came up many times. The read is 3 residues too short to cover the CDR3 end, so that end is filled in from the germline J gene. The chain recombines TRBV20-1 with TRBJ1-1; 12 bases agree with TRBD1. The CDR3 is 16 residues long. CDR1 DFQATT and CDR2 SNEGSKA come from the germline V gene (reference sequence). Trimming cost V 5 bases and J 4 bases; bases outside gene matches: 11. CDR3 sequence reads: CSALPGQGAGGTEAFF. The part of the CDR3 DNA that was read is TGCAGTGCTCTACCGGGACAGGGGGCTGGTGGCACTGAA.

Comment on this clone: Possible read error: a much larger clone is one base away. Read data end 3 residues before the CDR3 end; the end is taken from the germline J gene. J is TRBJ2-5 and V is TRBV13, with D possibly TRBD1 on 6 matching bases. Deletions cut 5 bases from V and 1 base from J, with 8 bases between. This CDR3 has 13 residues. Per the germline V gene, CDR1 is PRHDT and CDR2 is FYEKMQ (reference sequence). CDR3 protein: CASSHRAQETQYF. CDR3 bases read: TGTGCCAGCAGCCACAGGGCCCAAGAGACC.

This clone was counted ten times or more. The read gets to within 3 residues of the CDR3 end, and the germline J gene fills in the rest. V gene TRBV7-2 combines with J gene TRBJ2-1, with 7 nucleotides matching TRBD2. This CDR3 region has 15 residues. J was trimmed by 0 bases and V by 5 bases; bases with no gene match: 4. CDR1 and CDR2 from the germline V gene are SGHTA and FQGNSA. CDR3 protein: CASSTSVSSYNEQFF. The CDR3 DNA, read in part, is TGTGCCAGCAGCACTAGCGTTAGCTCCTACAATGAG. The full variable domain, its missing parts supplied by reference TRBV7-2 and TRBJ2-1, is GAGVSQSPSNKVTEKGKDVELRCDPISGHTALYWYRQSLGQGLEFLIYFQGNSAPDKSGLPSDRFSAERTGGSVSTLTIQRTQQEDSAVYLCASSTSVSSYNEQFFGPGTRLTVL.

This clone appeared many times. The read ends 3 residues early relative to the CDR3; the germline J gene fills the gap. This sequence joins TRBV19 and TRBJ1-1; D might be TRBD1 (6 bases). Germline V lookup: CDR1 LNHDA, CDR2 SQIVND (reference sequence). V lost 7 bases to trimming and J lost 1 base, with 16 bases between them. The CDR3 sequence is 15 residues long. CDR3 in amino acids: CASTAPTGRNTEAFF. The covered CDR3 bases are TGTGCCAGTACCGCACCAACAGGGAGGAACACTGAA.

This clone has a count of ten or more. The CDR3 end lies 3 residues beyond the end of the read and is filled in from the germline J gene. The J gene is TRBJ1-5, the V gene TRBV7-9, with TRBD1 as a possible D gene (5 bases). Trimming removed 8 bases from V and 2 bases from J, with 10 bases in between. The CDR3 spans 13 residues. The germline V gene encodes CDR1 SEHNR and CDR2 FQNEAQ (reference sequence). The CDR3: CASQGVGNQPQHF. The CDR3 DNA, read in part, is TGTGCCAGCCAGGGCGTAGGCAATCAGCCC.

Of note for this clone: The read ends 3 residues shy of where the CDR3 ends; the end is completed using the germline J gene. The sample carries other DNA sequences with the same CDR3. This rearrangement joins TRBV7-2 to TRBJ2-5, with 9 bases fitting TRBD2. Germline assignment: CDR1 SGHTA and CDR2 FQGNSA. This CDR3 has 15 amino acids. The V gene end was trimmed by 0 bases and the J gene end by 5 bases; junction bases not matched to a gene: 4. The sequenced CDR3 bases are TGTGCCAGCAGCTTAGCGCGGGGGGGCGGTGAGACC. Translation: CASSLARGGGET. The full CDR3 is CASSLARGGGETQYF.

This clone was seen many times. The CDR3 end is not reached by the read, which stops 3 residues before it; the germline J gene fills it in. The chain recombines TRBV5-1 with TRBJ2-7; TRBD1 agrees at 11 bases. Per germline, CDR1 SGHRS and CDR2 YFSETQ. J gave up 2 bases and V 0 bases, and 10 bases lay outside the gene matches. The CDR3 sequence is 18 residues long. The part of the CDR3 DNA that was read is TGCGCCAGCAGCTTGGAAGGACAGGGGGCCGCATCAACCTACGAG. It encodes CASSLEGQGAASTYE. The whole CDR3 protein is CASSLEGQGAASTYEQYF.

There are many counts of this clone. Sequencing ends 3 residues short of the CDR3 end; the germline J gene provides the rest. The gene calls are TRBV7-9 and TRBJ2-5; a possible D gene is TRBD2 (5 bases). The CDR3 is 15 residues long. CDR1 is SEHNR, CDR2 FQNEAQ, per germline (reference sequence). The V end lost 1 base, the J end lost 5 bases, and 14 bases lay between the germline ends. The CDR3 DNA, read in part, is TGTGCCAGCAGCTTAGTGAGGGCGTCGGTCGAGACC. This sequence encodes CASSLVRASVET. The whole CDR3 protein reads CASSLVRASVETQYF.

Ten or more counts support this clone. The read ends 3 residues before the CDR3 terminus; that terminus is restored from the germline J gene. J is TRBJ2-7 and V is TRBV2; the D gene is possibly TRBD1 (6 bases). Germline loops: CDR1 SNHLY, CDR2 FYNNEI. This CDR3 comprises 14 residues. V was shortened by 8 bases and J by 3 bases, with 17 bases between the two germline ends. The CDR3 bases that were read are TGTGCCAGCGCCGGGACACAAAGAAACTACGAG. Encoded protein: CASAGTQRNYE. The CDR3, in full, reads CASAGTQRNYEQYF.

This clone was counted at least ten times. CDR3 DNA (partial): TGCGCCAGCAGCTTGGTGGACAGGGTAGACACCGGGGAG. It codes for CASSLVDRVDTGE. The entire CDR3 protein is CASSLVDRVDTGELFF. This chain connects TRBV5-1 to TRBJ2-2; 8 nucleotides match TRBD1. The observed sequence ends 3 residues before the CDR3 terminus, with the missing tail filled in from the germline J gene. From germline, CDR1 is SGHRS and CDR2 YFSETQ. V lost 0 bases, J lost 3 bases, and 4 bases stayed unmatched. This CDR3 has 16 residues. Filled out from reference TRBV5-1 and TRBJ2-2, the complete variable domain reads KAGVTQTPRYLIKTRGQQVTLSCSPISGHRSVSWYQQTPGQGLQFLFEYFSETQRNKGNFPGRFSGRQFSNSRSEMNVSTLELGDSALYLCASSLVDRVDTGELFFGEGSRLTVL.

This clone occurred many times. The observed sequence ends 3 residues before the CDR3 terminus, with the missing tail filled in from the germline J gene. The chain carries TRBV14 and TRBJ2-1; 9 bases line up with TRBD1. The ends lost 5 bases at V and 7 bases at J; junction bases unmatched: 15. Looked up from germline, CDR1 is SGHDN and CDR2 is FVKESK. The CDR3 consists of 17 residues. The part of the CDR3 DNA that was read is TGTGCCAGCAGCACCACCGATTTGACAGGGGGTGGGAATGAG. It translates to CASSTTDLTGGGNE. The whole CDR3 reads CASSTTDLTGGGNEQFF.

This clone showed up many times. The DNA read from the CDR3 is TGCGCCAGCAGCTTGCGACAGGGAGAGACCTACGAG. Translation gives CASSLRQGETYE. The complete CDR3 sequence is CASSLRQGETYEQYF. This chain uses TRBV5-1 with TRBJ2-7; TRBD1 agrees at 7 bases. The CDR3 end lies 3 residues beyond the end of the read and is filled in from the germline J gene. Germline values: CDR1 SGHRS, CDR2 YFSETQ. The length of the CDR3 is 15 residues. The ends lost 1 base at V and 2 bases at J; junction bases unmatched: 6.

This clone came up many times. The CDR3 is cut off 3 residues early in the read; its end comes from the germline J gene. V is TRBV19 and J is TRBJ2-3; D is unclear. The germline V gene encodes CDR1 LNHDA and CDR2 SQIVND (reference sequence). CDR3 length: 15 amino acids. V lost 8 bases and J 0 bases, leaving 15 bases between the germline ends. The CDR3 spells CASQRVHFSTDTQYF. CDR3 DNA (partial): TGTGCCAGTCAAAGGGTACACTTTAGCACAGATACG.

This clone was detected ten times or more. Read coverage stops 3 residues before the CDR3 terminus; the germline J gene supplies the remainder. V and J are TRBV7-9 and TRBJ2-3; a weak D match, TRBD1 (6 bases). Deletions cut 4 bases from V and 4 bases from J, with 15 bases between. Germline lookup yields CDR1 SEHNR and CDR2 FQNEAQ (reference sequence). The CDR3 is 15 amino acids. This CDR3 is CASSSPTGLPDTQYF. Incomplete CDR3 DNA: TGTGCCAGCAGCTCACCGACAGGACTCCCAGATACG.

This clone is judged medium-sized. The read terminates 3 residues ahead of where the CDR3 ends, so the germline J gene completes it. The gene calls are TRBV10-3 and TRBJ1-2, with D perhaps TRBD1 (6 bases). The CDR3 loop spans 15 amino acids. Germline V CDR1 and CDR2: ENHRY, SYGVKD. The CDR3 here is CAISEATGSSKGYTF. The sequenced part of the CDR3 DNA is TGTGCCATCAGCGAGGCTACAGGGTCGTCTAAAGGC.

This clone was seen a handful of times. The read ends 3 residues before the CDR3 terminus; that terminus is restored from the germline J gene. This rearrangement joins TRBV11-2 to TRBJ2-7; D remains unclear. The CDR3 spans 15 residues. V lost 3 bases to trimming and J lost 0 bases, with 12 bases between them. Germline CDR1 and CDR2: SGHAT and FQNNGV. The CDR3 DNA, read in part, is TGTGCCAGCAGCTTTGGTTCCAGAAGCTCCTACGAG. This gives the protein CASSFGSRSSYE. The entire CDR3 is CASSFGSRSSYEQYF.

This clone was detected many times. The sequenced fragment ends 3 residues before the CDR3 boundary, so the rest is inferred from the germline J gene. The gene calls are TRBV5-4 and TRBJ2-1; 8 nucleotides align to TRBD2. The CDR3 runs to 15 residues. V trimming: 4 bases; J trimming: 9 bases; junction bases outside the gene matches: 12. Germline V gene lookup returns CDR1 SGHNT and CDR2 YYREEE (reference sequence). CDR3 in amino acids: CASSLVHSGTGEQFF. The part of the CDR3 DNA that was read is TGTGCCAGCAGCCTTGTTCATAGCGGGACGGGTGAG.

This clone was found many times. The read gets to within 3 residues of the CDR3 end, and the germline J gene fills in the rest. The V call is TRBV18, the J call TRBJ2-1, with 9 positions matching TRBD1. V lost 3 bases and J lost 4; bases outside the gene matches: 13. CDR3 length equals 18 residues. Germline CDR1 is KGHSH and CDR2 is LQKENI. CDR3 region: CASSPLITGGRLYNEQFF. The DNA read from the CDR3 is TGTGCCAGCTCACCTCTTATAACAGGGGGCAGGTTATACAATGAG. Full variable domain (remainder filled in from reference TRBV18 and TRBJ2-1): NAGVMQNPRHLVRRRGQEARLRCSPMKGHSHVYWYRQLPEEGLKFMVYLQKENIIDESGMPKERFSAEFPKEGPSILRIQQVVRGDSAAYFCASSPLITGGRLYNEQFFGPGTRLTVL.

This clone has just a few counts. Read sequence stops 3 residues before the CDR3 end, and the germline J gene provides the missing end. This rearrangement joins TRBV19 to TRBJ1-5; D possibly corresponds to TRBD1 (5 bases). The CDR3 is 15 amino acids. The germline V and J ends were trimmed by 4 bases and 3 bases, with 13 bases remaining between them. Germline V CDR1 and CDR2: LNHDA, SQIVND (reference sequence). CDR3 DNA (partial): TGTGCCAGTAGTAACACAGGTGCCCTCAATCAGCCC. Its protein is CASSNTGALNQP. The whole CDR3 reads CASSNTGALNQPQHF.

Ten or more counts support this clone. The CDR3 sequence is CSGDGLSNTEAFF. The CDR3 DNA, read in part, is TGCAGTGGAGATGGGCTTTCGAACACTGAA. The chain links TRBV20-1 to TRBJ1-1, with no clear D. The sequenced fragment ends 3 residues before the CDR3 boundary, so the rest is inferred from the germline J gene. The CDR3 is 13 residues long. Germline values: CDR1 DFQATT, CDR2 SNEGSKA (reference sequence). V was pared by 7 bases and J by 1 base, with 13 bases between.

This clone was found many times. The read is 3 residues too short to cover the CDR3 end, so that end is filled in from the germline J gene. The chain joins TRBV7-2 to TRBJ2-6; unclear D gene. CDR3 size: 15 residues. V gave up 3 bases and J gave up 1 base, with 7 bases separating them. Germline V gene data show CDR1 as SGHTA and CDR2 as FQGNSA. The CDR3 DNA, read in part, is TGTGCCAGCAGCTTTTTCCTATCTGGGGCCAACGTC. Its protein product is CASSFFLSGANV. The CDR3 in full is CASSFFLSGANVLTF.

In this sample, this clone turned up a few times. The CDR3 is cut off 3 residues early in the read; its end comes from the germline J gene. The J gene is TRBJ2-1, the V gene TRBV20-1; TRBD2 matches at 9 bases. Trimming took 0 bases from V and 5 from J; bases not matched to a gene: 5. This CDR3 comprises 15 residues. CDR1 and CDR2 (germline): DFQATT, SNEGSKA (reference sequence). Incomplete CDR3 DNA: TGCAGTGCTAGAGACGGGACTAGCCCGAACAATGAG. The encoded protein is CSARDGTSPNNE. The complete CDR3 protein is CSARDGTSPNNEQFF.